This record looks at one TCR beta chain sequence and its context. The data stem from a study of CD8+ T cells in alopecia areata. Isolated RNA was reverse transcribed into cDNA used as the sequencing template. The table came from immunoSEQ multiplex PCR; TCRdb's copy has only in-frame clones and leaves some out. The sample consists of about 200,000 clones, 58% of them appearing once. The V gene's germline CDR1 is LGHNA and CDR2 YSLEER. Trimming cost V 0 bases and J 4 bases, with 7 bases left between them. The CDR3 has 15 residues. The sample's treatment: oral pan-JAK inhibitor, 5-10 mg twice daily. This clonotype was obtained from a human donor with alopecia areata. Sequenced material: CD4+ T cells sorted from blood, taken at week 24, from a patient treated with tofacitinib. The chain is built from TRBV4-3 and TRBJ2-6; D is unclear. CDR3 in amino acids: CASSQERAGANVLTF. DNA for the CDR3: TGCGCCAGCAGCCAAGAACGCGCCGGGGCCAACGTCCTGACTTTC.